The table lists the clone carrying this T cell receptor beta chain with a few counts. The sample's time point: sample taken at primary tumor resection. No cells were sorted before sequencing. The whole RNA sequenced was extracted from tumor, nontumor lung or frozen PBMC. Germline V gene data show CDR1 as SQVTM and CDR2 as ANQGSEA. Between the trimmed V and J ends, which lost 7 bases and 4 bases, there was a span of 16 bases. The CDR3 runs 13 residues. The entry originates in a study of spatial heterogeneity in lung cancer. TCRdb reprocessed the 5' RACE reads via MiXCR and lists one record per CDR3 protein. The data contain around 50,000 distinct CDR3 sequences, 6% to 9.5% of them singletons.

The receptor was derived from a female donor with early-stage non-small cell lung cancer. Sample: PBMCs, taken at surgery. V and J are TRBV29-1 and TRBJ1-1; no definite D call. The DNA of the CDR3 is TGCAGCGGTGTGGTGGGCGCAGGCACTGAAGCTTTCTTT. Amino acids: CSGVVGAGTEAFF. The complete variable domain, with remaining parts taken from reference TRBV29-1 and TRBJ1-1, reads SAVISQKPSRDICQRGTSLTIQCQVDSQVTMMFWYRQQPGQSLTLIATANQGSEATYESGFVIDKFPISRPNLTFSTLTVSNMSPEDSSIYLCSGVVGAGTEAFFGQGTRLTVV.